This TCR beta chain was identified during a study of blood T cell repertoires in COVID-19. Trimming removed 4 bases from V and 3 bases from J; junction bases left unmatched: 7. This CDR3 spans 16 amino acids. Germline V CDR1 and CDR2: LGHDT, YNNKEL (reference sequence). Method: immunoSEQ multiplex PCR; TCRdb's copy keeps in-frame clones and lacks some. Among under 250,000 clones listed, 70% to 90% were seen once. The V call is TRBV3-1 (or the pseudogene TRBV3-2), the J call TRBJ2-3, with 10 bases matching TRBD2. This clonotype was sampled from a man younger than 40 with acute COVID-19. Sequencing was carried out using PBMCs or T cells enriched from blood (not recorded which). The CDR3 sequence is CASSRTASGGTDTQYF. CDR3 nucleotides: TGTGCCAGCAGCCGAACAGCTAGCGGGGGAACAGATACGCAGTATTTT.